The T cell receptor beta chain under discussion was sequenced for a study of T cell repertoires in cytomegalovirus infection. The CDR3 covers 16 residues. Trimming took 5 bases from V and 0 from J; bases not matched to a gene: 9. Germline CDR1 and CDR2: LNHDA and SQIVND (reference sequence). Study outcomes and limitations: HLA-C-restricted CMV-specific TCR beta clonotypes prevailed in the ex vivo response.

Via MiXCR, TCRdb re-called the reads, giving one row per CDR3 protein. Here the sample spans 650,000 to 850,000 distinct CDR3 sequences, 25% to 30% being singletons. Notes on this clonotype: Its target is not known.

The genes are TRBV19 and TRBJ1-1; 7 positions match TRBD1. This clonotype was obtained from a human donor in good health (CMV status not recorded). Some clones in this sample may be carry-over from other donors' samples. Sequenced material: cultured CD8+ T cells from PBMCs, taken from culture after CMV antigen stimulation. The CDR3 sequence is CASSVGFQGVNTEAFF. The CDR3 bases are TGTGCCAGTAGTGTGGGGTTTCAGGGGGTGAACACTGAAGCTTTCTTT.